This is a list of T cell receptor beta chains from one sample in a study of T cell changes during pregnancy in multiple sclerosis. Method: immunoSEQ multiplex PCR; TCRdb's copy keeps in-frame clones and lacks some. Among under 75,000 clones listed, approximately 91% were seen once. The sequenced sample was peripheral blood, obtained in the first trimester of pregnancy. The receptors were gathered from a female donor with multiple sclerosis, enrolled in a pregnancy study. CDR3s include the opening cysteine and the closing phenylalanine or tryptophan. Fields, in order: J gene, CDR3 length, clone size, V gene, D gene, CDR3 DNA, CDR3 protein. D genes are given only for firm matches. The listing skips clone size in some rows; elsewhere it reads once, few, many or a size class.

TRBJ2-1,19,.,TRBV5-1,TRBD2,TGCGCCAGCAGCCTGGCCGGGACTAGCGGGAGGTCCTTCGGCAATGAGCAGTTCTTC,CASSLAGTSGRSFGNEQFF
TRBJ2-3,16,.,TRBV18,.,TGTGCCAGCTCACCCAACCCAGGGTGGGACACAGATACGCAGTATTTT,CASSPNPGWDTDTQYF
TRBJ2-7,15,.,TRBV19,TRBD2,TGTGCCAGTAGTCCCGGGACTAGCTCCTGCTACGAGCAGTACTTC,CASSPGTSSCYEQYF
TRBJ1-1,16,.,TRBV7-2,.,TGTGCCAGCAGCTTACTGGGACTCCTCCTGAACACTGAAGCTTTCTTT,CASSLLGLLLNTEAFF
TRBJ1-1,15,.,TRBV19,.,TGTGCCAGTAGTATAGCGAGGGTAGCGAACACTGAAGCTTTCTTT,CASSIARVANTEAFF
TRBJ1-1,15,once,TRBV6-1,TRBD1,TGTGCCAGCCAAGCCGGGACAGGGATGAACACTGAAGCTTTCTTT,CASQAGTGMNTEAFF
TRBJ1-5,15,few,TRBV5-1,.,TGCGCCAGCAGCTTGGGTGGCCAGGGTAATCAGCCCCAGCATTTT,CASSLGGQGNQPQHF
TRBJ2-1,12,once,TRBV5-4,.,TGTGCCAGCAGCTTACAGGGTTATGAGCAGTTCTTC,CASSLQGYEQFF
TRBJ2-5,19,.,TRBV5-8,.,TGTGCCAGCAGCTTTCGCGTCGGGTTTGCGCAAACGTACCAAGAGACCCAGTACTTC,CASSFRVGFAQTYQETQYF
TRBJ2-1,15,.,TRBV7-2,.,TGTGCCGGGGCCCAGAGTCCCAGCTCCTACAATGAGCAGTTCTTC,CAGAQSPSSYNEQFF
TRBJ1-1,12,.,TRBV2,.,TGTGCCAGCAGCGGCGTCAGGGGCCAAGCTTTCTTT,CASSGVRGQAFF
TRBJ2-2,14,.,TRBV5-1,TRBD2,TGCGCCAGCAGCGTAGACGGGGGGGCCGGGGAGCTGTTTTTT,CASSVDGGAGELFF
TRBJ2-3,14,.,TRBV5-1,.,TGCGCCAGCAGCTTAGGACAGACCACAGATACGCAGTATTTT,CASSLGQTTDTQYF
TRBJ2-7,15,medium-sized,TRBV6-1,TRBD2,TGTGCCAGCAGTGAAGGACTAGCGGATTACTACGAGCAGTACTTC,CASSEGLADYYEQYF
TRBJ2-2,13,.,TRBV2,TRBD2,TGTGCCAGCAGGGAGCGGGAAGTGGGGGAGCTGTTTTTT,CASREREVGELFF
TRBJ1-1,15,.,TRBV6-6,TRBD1,TGTGCCAGCAGCCTGACAGGGGGTGGGGACACTGAAGCTTTCTTT,CASSLTGGGDTEAFF